This T cell receptor (beta chain) was captured in a study of T cell responses to AZD1222 COVID-19 vaccine (dated by TCRdb to 2020 to 2023). Study-level background: AZD1222 recipients with second doses at about 4 weeks or about 12 weeks were pooled, because spike-specific TCR depth and breadth did not differ between schedules. Trial participants were enrolled into age subgroups of 18-55, 56-69 and 70-plus years, which contained about 150, 28 and 57 TCR-sequenced participants, respectively. A total of just over 230 trial participants underwent TCR sequencing, of whom 207 received two doses of AZD1222 and about 25 received two doses of the MenACWY control vaccine.

The CDR3 regions of human TCRbeta chains were analyzed by immunosequencing. The paper's data handling went like this. Repertoire TCRs were matched against a reference library of SARS-CoV-2-specific TCRs generated with the MIRA antigen-specificity platform. Breadth was defined as the fraction of unique TCRs that were SARS-CoV-2-associated. Depth was defined as the fraction of total T cells that were SARS-CoV-2-associated. Using the MIRA data, every spike-specific TCR was mapped to the spike region that the TCR reacted to and assigned to either a CD4 or a CD8 class. Log10-transformed breadth and depth values were compared by one-way ANOVA with Sidak's multiple comparisons tests. As stored in TCRdb, this immuneACCESS dataset retains in-frame rearrangements with V and J assigned. A fraction of the clones does not appear; measured against another copy, unresolved V genes explain less than half of the discrepancy, and the remainder lacks a known reason. D and trimming were read from the DNA, whereas the V and J calls and clone size are those reported in that table. This sample comprises about 140,000 clones, just under 95% of them detected only once. Of the sample, more than 4.5% is held by the ten largest clones.

On the study overall, not on this receptor specifically: The whole spike protein was spanned by vaccine-associated CD4 TCRs, and dominant responses were seen in regions 160-218 and 743-854. Because no samples from the day 14 peak response were available, repertoires could be characterized only after the peak T cell response. A significant rise in spike-specific TCR breadth and depth was observed after two AZD1222 doses relative to day 0 and relative to MenACWY recipients. Nearly half of unique spike-specific TCRs reportedly recognized epitopes outside regions mutated in the B.1.351 and B.1.1.7 variants. In the small 56-69-year group, the increase in depth fell short of significance, most likely because of low power. Conclusions about previously exposed vaccinees are limited because only 6 or 7 AZD1222 recipients were SARS-CoV-2 seropositive at baseline. Participants were mostly white British and included more females than males, and it was suggested by the authors that clonal diversity may have been underestimated.

As to this clone: Which antigen it targets is not known. Base-call qualities are not available, and no considerably larger clone is one nucleotide away.

The CDR3 contains 14 residues, cysteine and phenylalanine counted. Here the CDR3 DNA is all that survives: 42 bases in frame from base 1. From V the trimming removes 6 bases and from J it removes 7 bases, while the gene matches leave 8 bases of the junction unaccounted for. The germline V gene (reference sequence) specifies MNHEY as CDR1 and SMNVEV as CDR2. The sample's time point label, in plain terms: baseline before first vaccination. Samples from vaccinated people were obtained from the UK trials COV001 and COV002, which included a single-blind randomized controlled phase 2/3 trial of AZD1222 (ChAdOx1 nCoV-19) in healthy adults. For TCRbeta chain sequencing, PBMC samples from trial participants were taken at day 0 and at day 28 after the second dose.

The source was peripheral blood, collected on day 0 of AZD1222 vaccination. The chain was built from TRBV27 and TRBJ1-5; the central 8 bases match TRBD1. This clonotype originated in an adult in good health. Read as DNA, the sequence is TGTGCCAGCAGGACTACAGGGGGTTGGCAGCCCCAGCATTTT. Its protein is CASRTTGGWQPQHF.